The 10 T cell receptor beta chains reported below all come from one sample, sequenced in a study of response to subunit inactivated influenza vaccine. TCRdb reprocessed the RT-PCR reads with MiXCR, giving one entry per CDR3 protein. The table has approximately 200,000 distinct CDR3 sequences, about an eighth seen once. The sequencing used CD8+ T cells sorted from PBMCs, collected 4 to 6 days after vaccination. The origin of the receptors is a man aged 45-60 years who received an inactivated influenza vaccine.

For this clonotype: The junction differs from germline at one of its ends, possibly a read error. The rearrangement joins TRBV6-2 or TRBV6-3 to TRBJ2-7, with D unclear. Looked up from germline, CDR1 is MNHEY and CDR2 is SVGEGT. The CDR3 is 12 amino acids. In DNA, the CDR3 is TGTGCCGGCAGTTACGAACTCTACGAGCAGTACTTC. Translation gives CAGSYELYEQYF.

This clonotype was counted a few times. This rearrangement joins TRBV6-2 or TRBV6-3 to TRBJ2-1; TRBD2 might be the D (7 bases). This CDR3 is 15 amino acids long. From germline, CDR1 is MNHEY and CDR2 SVGEGT. Trimming stripped 6 bases from V and 4 bases from J, with 16 bases between. CDR3 loop: CASRRRGGPYNEQFF. In nucleotides, the CDR3 is TGTGCCAGCAGAAGAAGGGGGGGCCCGTACAATGAGCAGTTCTTC.

This clonotype was counted only a few times. The V and J genes are TRBV28 and TRBJ2-1; tentatively, D is TRBD1 (6 bases). V was cut by 2 bases and J by 3 bases, with 14 bases left in between. The CDR3 contains 16 residues. Germline V CDR1 and CDR2: MDHEN, SYDVKM. DNA for the CDR3: TGTGCCAGCAGTTTAGCTCCCGACAGGCGCTACAATGAGCAGTTCTTC. Translating gives CASSLAPDRRYNEQFF.

This clonotype has more than one count but fewer than ten. The rearrangement links TRBV4-3 to TRBJ2-6; D may be TRBD1 (6 bases). Between the trimmed V and J ends, which lost 4 bases and 2 bases, there was a span of 9 bases. From germline, CDR1 is LGHNA and CDR2 YSLEER. This CDR3 spans 15 amino acids. The CDR3 DNA is TGCGCCAGCAGCCCACAGGGTCCTGGGGCCAACGTCCTGACTTTC. Translated, it gives CASSPQGPGANVLTF.

This clonotype was counted ten times or more. The chain links TRBV29-1 to TRBJ2-7; TRBD2 matches 12 bases. CDR3 length equals 17 residues. In germline, CDR1 is SQVTM, CDR2 ANQGSEA. Trimming took 6 bases from V and 3 from J; bases not matched to a gene: 15. The CDR3, as DNA: TGCAGCGTGACAGGGGACCCTACTAGCGGGAGGCTCTACGAGCAGTACTTC. Translated: CSVTGDPTSGRLYEQYF.

The table lists this clonotype with a count of one. The rearrangement uses TRBV7-9 and TRBJ2-1; D call uncertain. This CDR3 is 14 amino acids long. With 5 bases removed from V and 11 bases from J, the gap between germline ends came to 19 bases. In germline, CDR1 is SEHNR, CDR2 FQNEAQ (reference sequence). Written as DNA, the CDR3 is TGTGCCAGCAGCCCGACACCGGGCTGGGTTCAGCAGTTCTTC. Translated, it gives CASSPTPGWVQQFF.

A few counts support this clonotype. V usage is TRBV10-1 and J usage is TRBJ2-7; TRBD1 matches at 8 bases. The CDR3 runs 15 residues. Germline V gives CDR1 WNHNN, CDR2 SYGVQD (reference sequence). The trim removed 3 bases at V and 4 bases at J, leaving 8 bases unmatched. DNA for the CDR3: TGCGCCAGCAGTGACCATGGACAGGGAATTTACGAGCAGTACTTC. Translating it yields CASSDHGQGIYEQYF.

This clonotype was picked up a small number of times. The chain joins TRBV11-2 to TRBJ2-1; 7 bases match TRBD1. The CDR3 is made up of 17 amino acids. V lost 3 bases, J lost 5 bases, and 13 bases stayed unmatched. Germline V gene lookup returns CDR1 SGHAT and CDR2 FQNNGV. The CDR3 coding sequence is TGTGCCAGCAGCTTTCCAGGGGGTGGTAGCGTGAACAATGAGCAGTTCTTC. This codes for CASSFPGGGSVNNEQFF.

In this sample, this clonotype turned up a few times. The gene calls are TRBV11-2 and TRBJ2-1; TRBD2 matches 14 bases. The CDR3 covers 19 residues. J lost 4 bases, V lost 5 bases, and 13 bases had no gene match. Germline CDR1 and CDR2: SGHAT and FQNNGV. For the CDR3, the DNA is TGTGCCAGCAGCCCTCACCCGGGACTAGCGGGGGAACTATACAATGAGCAGTTCTTC. Its protein product is CASSPHPGLAGELYNEQFF.

The chain combines TRBV4-3 with TRBJ2-1; D possibly matches TRBD1 or TRBD2 (6 bases each). The germline V gene encodes CDR1 LGHNA and CDR2 YSLEER. This CDR3 has 14 amino acids. Trimming stripped 0 bases from V and 7 bases from J, with 10 bases between. The CDR3 sequence is CASSQEWRGNEQFF. The CDR3 DNA is TGCGCCAGCAGCCAAGAATGGAGGGGGAATGAGCAGTTCTTC.